This TCR beta chain comes out of a study of shared clonotypes between healthy human individuals. Study as a whole: The study drew on a couple of women and a few men aged 18 to 49 as donors. Researchers assigned three CD4 naive, three CD4 memory, two CD8 naive and one CD8 memory plate to each donor. Overall study results and limits: Having only a few donors restricted how much genetic and exposure-history diversity was captured.

This CDR3 has 15 amino acids. Germline CDR1 is SGHTA and CDR2 is FQGNSA. V gave up 5 bases and J gave up 2 bases, with 16 bases separating them. Note on this clone: The antigen remains unidentified.

Sequencing was performed with immunoSEQ multiplex PCR; in TCRdb, only in-frame clones are kept and a portion is missing. The data hold about 2.4 million clones, with approximately 94% observed a single time. Researchers partitioned CD4+ cells into CD45RA+ naive and CD45RA-negative memory subsets. The sequence came from a man in his late teens or twenties in good health. Some clones in this sample may be carry-over from other donors' samples. J is TRBJ2-7 and V is TRBV7-2; D call uncertain. The sequencing input was naive CD4+ T cells from PBMCs. Subset given: CD45RA+ positively selected. The CDR3 region is CASSARGAPPYEQYF. The CDR3 region has the DNA TGTGCCAGCAGCGCTAGAGGAGCCCCGCCCTACGAGCAGTACTTC.